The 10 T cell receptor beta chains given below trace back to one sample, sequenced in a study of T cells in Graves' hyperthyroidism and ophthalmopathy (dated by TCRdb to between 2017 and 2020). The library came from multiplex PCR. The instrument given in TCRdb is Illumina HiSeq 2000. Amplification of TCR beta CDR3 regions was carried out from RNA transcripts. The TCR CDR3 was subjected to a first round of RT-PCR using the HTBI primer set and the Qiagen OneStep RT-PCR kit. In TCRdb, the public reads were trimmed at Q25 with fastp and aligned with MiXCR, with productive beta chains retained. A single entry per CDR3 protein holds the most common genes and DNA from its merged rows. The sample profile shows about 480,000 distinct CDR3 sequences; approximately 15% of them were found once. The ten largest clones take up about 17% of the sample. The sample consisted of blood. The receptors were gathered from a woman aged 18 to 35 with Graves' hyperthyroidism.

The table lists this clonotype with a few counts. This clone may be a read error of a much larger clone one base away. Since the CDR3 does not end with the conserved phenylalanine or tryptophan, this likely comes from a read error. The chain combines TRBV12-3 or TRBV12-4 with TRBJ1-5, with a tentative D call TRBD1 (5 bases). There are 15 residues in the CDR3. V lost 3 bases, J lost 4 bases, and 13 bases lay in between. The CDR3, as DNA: TGTGCCAGCAGTTTGTCCGGGACTTTAAATCAGCCCCAGCATTCT. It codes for CASSLSGTLNQPQHS.

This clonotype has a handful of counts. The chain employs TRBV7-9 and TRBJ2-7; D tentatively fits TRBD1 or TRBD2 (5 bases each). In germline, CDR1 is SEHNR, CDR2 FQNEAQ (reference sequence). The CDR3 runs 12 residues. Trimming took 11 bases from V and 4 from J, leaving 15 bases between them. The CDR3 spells CAVGGGGYEQYV. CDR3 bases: TGTGCCGTTGGGGGTGGTGGGTACGAGCAGTACGTC.

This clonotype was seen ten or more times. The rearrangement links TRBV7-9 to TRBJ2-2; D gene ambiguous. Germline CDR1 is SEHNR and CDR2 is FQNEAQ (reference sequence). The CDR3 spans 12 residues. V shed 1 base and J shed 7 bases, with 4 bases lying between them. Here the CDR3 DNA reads TGTGCCAGCAGCTTAGTTGTCGGGGAGCTGTTTTTT. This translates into CASSLVVGELFF.

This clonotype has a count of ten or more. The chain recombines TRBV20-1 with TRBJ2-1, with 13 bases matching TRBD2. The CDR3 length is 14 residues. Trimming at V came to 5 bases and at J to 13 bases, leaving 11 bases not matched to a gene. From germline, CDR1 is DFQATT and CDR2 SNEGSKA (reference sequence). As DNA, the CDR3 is TGCAGTGCTCAACTAGCGGGAGGGTATGAGCTCCAGTTCTTC. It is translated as CSAQLAGGYELQFF.

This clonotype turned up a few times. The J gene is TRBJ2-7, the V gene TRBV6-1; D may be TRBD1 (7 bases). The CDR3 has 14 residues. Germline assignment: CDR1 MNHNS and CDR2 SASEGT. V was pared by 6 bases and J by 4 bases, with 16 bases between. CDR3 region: CASSQQGRLYEQYV. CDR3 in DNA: TGTGCCAGCAGCCAACAGGGGAGGCTTTACGAGCAGTACGTC.

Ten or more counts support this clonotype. CDR3: CASSRTGTHYEQYF. The CDR3, as DNA: TGTGCCAGCAGCCGGACAGGCACCCACTACGAGCAGTACTTC. The chain links TRBV12-3 or TRBV12-4 to TRBJ2-7; 7 nucleotides align to TRBD1. This CDR3 has 14 residues. V gave up 6 bases and J gave up 3 bases; unmatched junction bases: 8.

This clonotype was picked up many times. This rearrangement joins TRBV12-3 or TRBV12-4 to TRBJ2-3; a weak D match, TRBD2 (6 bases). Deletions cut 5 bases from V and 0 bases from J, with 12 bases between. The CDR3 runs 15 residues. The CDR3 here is CASSRVSGSTDTQYF. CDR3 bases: TGTGCCAGCAGTCGTGTTAGCGGTAGCACAGATACGCAGTATTTT.

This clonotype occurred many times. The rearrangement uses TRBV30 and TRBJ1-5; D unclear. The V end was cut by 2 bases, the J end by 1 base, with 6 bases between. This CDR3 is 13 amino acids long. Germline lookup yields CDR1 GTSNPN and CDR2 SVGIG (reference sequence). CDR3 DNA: TGTGCCTGGAGTCTTGGCAGCAATCAGCCCCAGCATTTT. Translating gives CAWSLGSNQPQHF. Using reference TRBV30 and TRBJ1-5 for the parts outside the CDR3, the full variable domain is SQTIHQWPATLVQPVGSPLSLECTVEGTSNPNLYWYRQAAGRGLQLLFYSVGIGQISSEVPQNLSASRPQDRQFILSSKKLLLSDSGFYLCAWSLGSNQPQHFGDGTRLSIL.

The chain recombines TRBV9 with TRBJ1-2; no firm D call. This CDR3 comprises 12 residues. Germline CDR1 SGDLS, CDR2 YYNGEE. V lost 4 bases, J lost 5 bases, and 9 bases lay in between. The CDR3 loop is CASSSDPYGYTF. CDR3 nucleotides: TGTGCCAGCAGCTCCGATCCTTATGGCTACACCTTC.

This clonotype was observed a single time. CDR3 sequence: CASSRSTGSSIKEAFF. The CDR3 DNA sequence: TGTGCCAGCAGTCGATCGACAGGGTCGTCGATCAAGGAAGCTTTCTTT. The chain recombines TRBV12-3 or TRBV12-4 with TRBJ1-1; TRBD1 aligns across 7 bases. V was pared by 5 bases and J by 8 bases, with 17 bases of the junction left unmatched. The CDR3 sequence is 16 residues long.